Reported below is one TCR beta chain. The antigen remains unidentified. This sample stems from a study of OX40 agonist ivuxolimab in advanced cancers. About the research overall: Every patient in dose escalation had hepatocellular carcinoma, melanoma, renal cell or head and neck cancer. It was permissible to have had prior anti-PD-1, anti-PD-L1 or anti-CTLA-4 therapy, and approximately 40% had some.

Notes on the study in general: Dose levels from 0.1 to 3.0 mg/kg saw CD4+ and CD8+ blood T cells expand clonally by week 6.

With autoimmune disease history or systemic immunosuppression, patients were excluded. This table comes from immunoSEQ multiplex PCR, and its TCRdb copy is limited to in-frame clones, with some not included. The data show roughly 100,000 clones, 90% seen once. Sequences were derived from CD4+ or CD8+ T cells sorted from blood, sampled in a trial of the OX40 agonist ivuxolimab. The TCR was taken from an adult with an advanced solid tumor such as melanoma, head and neck, liver or kidney cancer.

The CDR3: CASSPQGVAGELFF. CDR3 nucleotides: TGTGCCAGCAGCCCCCAGGGTGTAGCCGGGGAGCTGTTTTTT. J is TRBJ2-2 and V is TRBV7-3, with D tentatively TRBD1 (5 bases). The CDR3 loop spans 14 amino acids. Germline lookup yields CDR1 SGHTA and CDR2 FQGTGA. Trimming pared 5 bases from V and 6 bases from J, leaving 13 bases between.